This T cell receptor (beta chain) appears in the sequencing data of a study of post-analysis software for immune sequencing data. Study as a whole: In terms of disease course, relapsing-remitting, secondary progressive and progressive-relapsing multiple sclerosis were included. General study findings and limits: Patients showed TRBV5-6, TRBV5-1 and TRBV20-1 among five TRBV segments more frequent than in controls. Normalized Chao1 diversity was significantly lower in multiple sclerosis patients than in controls.

Incorporated into the TCR beta cDNA libraries were unique molecular identifiers, which served to reduce PCR and sequencing biases. TCRdb reprocessed the PCR reads with MiXCR, giving one entry per CDR3 protein. The sample carries hundreds of thousands of distinct CDR3 sequences, about 32% recorded once. This clonotype came up once. Its specificity is not known. With V trimmed by 5 bases and J by 7 bases, 6 bases remained unmatched. CDR1 and CDR2 (germline): SGHTA, FQGNSA. The CDR3 length is 13 residues. The chain is built from TRBV7-2 and TRBJ1-2, with 8 bases aligning to TRBD1. Sequencing input: blood. The TCR was taken from a girl aged 10-17 years with multiple sclerosis. Written as DNA, the CDR3 is TGTGCCAGCAGCAAAGACAGGGGCTCTGGCTACACCTTC. It codes for CASSKDRGSGYTF.